The 31 T cell receptor beta chains presented below share a single source sample, sequenced in a study of cytomegalovirus exposure and HLA in healthy donors. The PCR used 60 Vbeta and 13 Jbeta primers. The method was immunoSEQ multiplex PCR; TCRdb's version includes in-frame clones alone and lacks a portion of them. In the table there are about 140,000 clones, 70% to 80% of which are singletons. Sequences were obtained from PBMCs. These receptors all come from a male donor in good health and CMV-seronegative.

This clone appeared once. This sequence joins TRBV5-6 and TRBJ1-2; no definite D call. V was shortened by 5 bases and J by 5 bases, with 13 bases between the two germline ends. In germline, CDR1 is SGHDT, CDR2 YYEEEE. This CDR3 is 13 amino acids long. CDR3 bases: TGTGCCAGCAGTAACACGTATACATATGGCTACACCTTC. It codes for CASSNTYTYGYTF.

This chain joins TRBV9 and TRBJ2-1; 7 nucleotides match TRBD1. This CDR3 spans 15 amino acids. Per germline, CDR1 SGDLS and CDR2 YYNGEE. The V segment lost 0 bases and the J segment 5 bases; nucleotides outside the gene matches: 5. The CDR3 DNA sequence: TGTGCCAGCAGCGTAGTAACAGGGGACAACAATGAGCAGTTCTTC. It translates to CASSVVTGDNNEQFF.

This clone was observed once. The chain joins TRBV2 to TRBJ2-5; weak D call: TRBD2 (6 bases). With 2 bases removed from V and 5 bases from J, the gap between germline ends came to 15 bases. The CDR3 is made up of 15 amino acids. Per germline, CDR1 SNHLY and CDR2 FYNNEI. CDR3 region: CASSENWLATETQYF. CDR3 DNA: TGTGCCAGCAGTGAAAATTGGCTAGCGACGGAGACCCAGTACTTC.

V gene TRBV11-2 combines with J gene TRBJ2-7; tentative D call: TRBD2 (7 bases). The germline CDR1 and CDR2 sequences are SGHAT and FQNNGV. The CDR3 extends over 15 amino acids. V lost 5 bases and J lost 9, with 23 bases in between. The CDR3 DNA sequence: TGTGCCAGCAGCCCGAGGGGGGTAGCGGGCCCGGGGCAGTACTTC. Amino acid sequence: CASSPRGVAGPGQYF.

This clone was counted once. The chain links TRBV29-1 to TRBJ1-1; 8 nucleotides agree with TRBD1. The CDR3 has 12 residues. Per the germline V gene, CDR1 is SQVTM and CDR2 is ANQGSEA. Unmatched junction bases numbered 0, after V lost 4 bases and J lost 2 bases. The CDR3 reads CSVAGGNTEAFF. The DNA of the CDR3 is TGCAGCGTTGCAGGGGGCAACACTGAAGCTTTCTTT.

The chain joins TRBV11-2 to TRBJ2-3, with TRBD2 matching 14 bases. There are 15 residues in the CDR3. Looked up from germline, CDR1 is SGHAT and CDR2 is FQNNGV. The V and J ends lost 5 bases and 5 bases, in that order; junction bases with no gene match: 3. CDR3 bases: TGTGCCAGCAGCGGGACTAGCGGGGGCCGAGATACGCAGTATTTT. It codes for CASSGTSGGRDTQYF.

This clone was seen only a few times. V and J are TRBV9 and TRBJ1-2, with D maybe TRBD1 (5 bases). There are 16 residues in the CDR3. Germline lookup yields CDR1 SGDLS and CDR2 YYNGEE. Trimming cost V 0 bases and J 4 bases, with 16 bases left between them. The CDR3 DNA follows: TGTGCCAGCAGCGTAGGGCAAGGTGGGGGGTTCTATGGCTACACCTTC. Translated, it gives CASSVGQGGGFYGYTF.

There are a few counts of this clone. This chain uses TRBV27 with TRBJ1-5; D call uncertain. Per the germline V gene, CDR1 is MNHEY and CDR2 is SMNVEV (reference sequence). The length of the CDR3 is 13 residues. Trimming stripped 6 bases from V and 0 bases from J, with 6 bases between. CDR3 bases: TGTGCCAGCAGAACTTATAGCAATCAGCCCCAGCATTTT. Residues: CASRTYSNQPQHF.

The CDR3 loop reads CASTFYGYTF. The CDR3 bases are TGTGCCAGCACATTCTATGGCTACACCTTC. This sequence joins TRBV28 and TRBJ1-2; D uncertain. The CDR3 sequence is 10 residues long. Trimming removed 7 bases from V and 4 bases from J, with 4 bases in between. CDR1 is MDHEN, CDR2 SYDVKM, per germline.

V usage is TRBV25-1 and J usage is TRBJ1-3; D remains ambiguous. The CDR3 runs 13 residues. CDR1 and CDR2 (germline): MGHDK, SYGVNS. Trimming took off 11 bases at V and 0 bases at J, with 11 bases between the two ends. The CDR3 reads CAARRNSGNTIYF. The CDR3 coding sequence is TGTGCCGCCCGGCGGAACTCTGGAAACACCATATATTTT.

This chain connects TRBV18 to TRBJ1-5; unclear D gene. With 3 bases removed from V and 2 bases from J, the gap between germline ends came to 11 bases. CDR3 size: 15 residues. Germline CDR1 reads KGHSH; CDR2 reads LQKENI. The CDR3 nucleotides are TGTGCCAGCTCACCCTTCTCCGTTGGCAATCAGCCCCAGCATTTT. It codes for CASSPFSVGNQPQHF.

A single count supports this clone. The chain joins TRBV15 to TRBJ1-6; tentatively, D is TRBD1 (6 bases). The CDR3 runs 15 residues. V gave up 0 bases and J gave up 7 bases, with 10 bases separating them. Germline V gene lookup returns CDR1 LNHNV and CDR2 YYDKDF (reference sequence). CDR3 residues: CATSRDPGDNSPLHF. The CDR3, as DNA: TGTGCCACCAGCAGAGATCCAGGGGACAATTCACCCCTCCACTTT.

Points on this clone: One end of the junction is discordant with germline, which a read error may explain. This rearrangement joins TRBV7-8 to TRBJ2-5; 16 positions agree with TRBD2. Germline CDR1 and CDR2: SGHVS and FQNEAQ. This CDR3 spans 14 amino acids. The CDR3 nucleotides are TGTGCCAGCAGCCACGGGACTAGCGGGGGGGCCTCGCACTTC. This sequence encodes CASSHGTSGGASHF.

This clone came up a few times. V is TRBV7-9 and J is TRBJ2-1, with a tentative D call TRBD2 (7 bases). The CDR3 spans 13 residues. The germline V gene has CDR1 SEHNR and CDR2 FQNEAQ (reference sequence). Between the trimmed V and J ends, which lost 1 base and 14 bases, there was a span of 15 bases. In DNA form, the CDR3 reads TGTGCCAGCAGCTTAGGTTCTCGGGGGGCGAAGTTCTTC. This sequence encodes CASSLGSRGAKFF.

This clone was seen a handful of times. J is TRBJ1-1 and V is TRBV30, with 7 nucleotides matching TRBD1. V shed 1 base and J 5 bases; nucleotides not matched to a gene: 7. The CDR3 covers 14 residues. Germline V gives CDR1 GTSNPN, CDR2 SVGIG (reference sequence). CDR3 residues: CAWSARTGQTEAFF. CDR3 in DNA: TGTGCCTGGAGTGCTCGGACAGGACAAACTGAAGCTTTCTTT.

CDR3: CASSYPRRGSNTEAFF. The CDR3 bases are TGTGCCAGCAGTTACCCCCGGCGGGGGTCGAACACTGAAGCTTTCTTT. The rearrangement joins TRBV6-6 to TRBJ1-1; TRBD1 might be the D (5 bases). V lost 2 bases and J lost 1, with 14 bases in between. The germline CDR1 and CDR2 sequences are MNHNY and SVGAGI (reference sequence). CDR3 length: 16 amino acids.

The chain links TRBV7-9 to TRBJ2-1, with 8 nucleotides matching TRBD2. Germline CDR1 is SEHNR and CDR2 is FQNEAQ (reference sequence). Trimming took 5 bases from V and 4 from J; bases not matched to a gene: 13. The CDR3 totals 17 residues. CDR3 nucleotides: TGTGCCAGCAGCCCGCTTGTGGGGCGGGGGGTTTACAATGAGCAGTTCTTC. Protein: CASSPLVGRGVYNEQFF. The full variable domain, in which reference TRBV7-9 and TRBJ2-1 provide the parts outside the CDR3, is DTGVSQNPRHKITKRGQNVTFRCDPISEHNRLYWYRQTLGQGPEFLTYFQNEAQLEKSRLLSDRFSAERPKGSFSTLEIQRTEQGDSAMYLCASSPLVGRGVYNEQFFGPGTRLTVL.

The genes are TRBV5-1 and TRBJ1-1; tentative D call: TRBD1 (6 bases). The CDR3 has 15 amino acids. Trimming took 4 bases from V and 1 from J, leaving 14 bases between them. Germline CDR1 SGHRS, CDR2 YFSETQ. CDR3 region: CASSLETGSNTEAFF. The CDR3 nucleotides are TGCGCCAGCAGCCTAGAGACAGGATCGAACACTGAAGCTTTCTTT. The full variable domain, in which reference TRBV5-1 and TRBJ1-1 provide the parts outside the CDR3, is KAGVTQTPRYLIKTRGQQVTLSCSPISGHRSVSWYQQTPGQGLQFLFEYFSETQRNKGNFPGRFSGRQFSNSRSEMNVSTLELGDSALYLCASSLETGSNTEAFFGQGTRLTVV.

The V call is TRBV19, the J call TRBJ1-5; D possibly corresponds to TRBD1 (5 bases). This CDR3 is built from 15 residues. The V gene lost 4 bases and the J gene lost 9 bases, with 19 bases spanning the gap. Germline CDR1 and CDR2: LNHDA and SQIVND (reference sequence). CDR3 DNA: TGTGCCAGTAGTAGCGCGGACAAATCAGGACGGCCCCAGCATTTT. This gives the protein CASSSADKSGRPQHF.

This chain links TRBV19 with TRBJ2-3, with D perhaps matching TRBD2 (6 bases). V was shortened by 2 bases and J by 6 bases, with 15 bases between the two germline ends. Germline CDR1 reads LNHDA; CDR2 reads SQIVND (reference sequence). The CDR3 is made up of 15 amino acids. The CDR3 loop is CASSILGNRGDTQYF. The CDR3 coding sequence is TGTGCCAGTAGTATATTGGGGAACCGGGGGGATACGCAGTATTTT. Supplemented by reference TRBV19 and TRBJ2-3, the full variable domain reads DGGITQSPKYLFRKEGQNVTLSCEQNLNHDAMYWYRQDPGQGLRLIYYSQIVNDFQKGDIAEGYSVSREKKESFPLTVTSAQKNPTAFYLCASSILGNRGDTQYFGPGTRLTVL.

In its sample, this clone was seen once. The chain links TRBV5-5 to TRBJ1-4; TRBD1 matches 8 bases. The CDR3 is 16 amino acids. Germline V gene lookup returns CDR1 SGHKS and CDR2 YYEKEE (reference sequence). Trimming cost V 4 bases and J 6 bases; bases outside gene matches: 11. The CDR3 nucleotides read TGTGCCAGCAGCAGACCTCAGGGGGCGACGGATGAAAAACTGTTTTTT. Its protein is CASSRPQGATDEKLFF.

The chain has TRBV6-1 and TRBJ2-7; no clear D gene. CDR1 MNHNS and CDR2 SASEGT come from the germline V gene. Trimming removed 6 bases at V and 3 bases at J, with 9 bases between. The CDR3 has 12 amino acids. The CDR3: CASRAYSYEQYF. The DNA of the CDR3 is TGTGCCAGCAGAGCCTACAGCTACGAGCAGTACTTC.

There are a few counts of this clone. The chain recombines TRBV20-1 with TRBJ1-2, with unresolved D. V lost 0 bases, J lost 4 bases, and 3 bases lay in between. The germline V gene encodes CDR1 DFQATT and CDR2 SNEGSKA (reference sequence). The CDR3 runs 11 residues. The CDR3 DNA sequence: TGCAGTGCTAGAGACGGCTATGGCTACACCTTC. It is translated as CSARDGYGYTF.

The chain links TRBV5-1 to TRBJ2-7; D perhaps matches TRBD1 (6 bases). From germline, CDR1 is SGHRS and CDR2 YFSETQ. Trimming shortened V by 5 bases and J by 1 base, and 10 bases separated the two germline ends. CDR3 length equals 13 residues. The CDR3 is CASRVRGSYEQYF. In nucleotides, the CDR3 is TGCGCCAGCAGGGTCAGGGGTTCCTACGAGCAGTACTTC.

This clone was recorded only once. The chain carries TRBV7-2 and TRBJ2-1; tentative D call: TRBD1 (6 bases). The CDR3 is made up of 14 amino acids. Trimming left V 3 bases short and J 4 bases short, with 10 bases between. CDR1 and CDR2 from the germline V gene are SGHTA and FQGNSA. The CDR3 protein is CASSFAGQYNEQFF. The DNA for the CDR3 is TGTGCCAGCAGCTTCGCCGGACAGTACAATGAGCAGTTCTTC.

This clone was recorded a few times. The chain uses TRBV19 and TRBJ2-7, with D possibly TRBD1 on 5 matching bases. The CDR3 totals 14 residues. Trimming pared 5 bases from V and 2 bases from J, leaving 13 bases between. Germline V gives CDR1 LNHDA, CDR2 SQIVND (reference sequence). The DNA of the CDR3 is TGTGCCAGTAGTCCAGACAGTCCTACCTACGAGCAGTACTTC. Translation: CASSPDSPTYEQYF.

The genes are TRBV6-5 and TRBJ1-5; possible D gene TRBD1, 5 bases. V lost 5 bases, J lost 4 bases, and 9 bases lay in between. CDR1 is MNHEY, CDR2 SVGAGI, per germline. This CDR3 is 13 amino acids long. The CDR3 reads CASSRQSNQPQHF. In DNA, the CDR3 is TGTGCCAGCAGTAGACAGTCAAATCAGCCCCAGCATTTT.

This clone was found once. The CDR3 region has the DNA TGTGCCAGCAGCACGGGAGGGGTGTCCTACGAGCAGTACTTC. Protein sequence: CASSTGGVSYEQYF. The chain couples TRBV6-1 to TRBJ2-7; 8 bases are shared with TRBD2. Germline CDR1 and CDR2: MNHNS and SASEGT. The J segment lost 1 base and the V segment lost 6 bases, leaving 5 bases of the junction unmatched. CDR3 length: 14 residues.

V is TRBV4-1 and J is TRBJ2-7; 9 positions agree with TRBD1. Germline V gene data show CDR1 as MGHRA and CDR2 as YSYEKL. The CDR3 has 18 amino acids. The V gene end was trimmed by 6 bases and the J gene end by 1 base; junction bases not matched to a gene: 16. The CDR3 loop reads CASSPFRSVGTGSYEQYF. The CDR3 coding sequence is TGCGCCAGCAGTCCGTTCCGTTCAGTAGGGACAGGGTCCTACGAGCAGTACTTC.

Points on this clone: Relative to the germline gene, one junction end is altered; a read error may explain this. The chain uses TRBV6-1 and TRBJ2-7; 14 bases align to TRBD2. Germline lookup yields CDR1 MNHNS and CDR2 SASEGT. The CDR3 sequence is 16 residues long. This chain's CDR3 is CASSDSSGTSGGHAGF. As DNA, the CDR3 is TGTGCCAGCAGTGATAGTTCCGGGACTAGCGGGGGCCATGCTGGATTC.

The chain uses TRBV7-2 and TRBJ2-7, with TRBD1 matching 9 bases. Germline V lookup: CDR1 SGHTA, CDR2 FQGNSA. V dropped 7 bases and J dropped 1; count of bases not matched to a gene: 5. The CDR3 consists of 14 residues. The CDR3 DNA is TGTGCCAGCACCGAACAGGGGGCTTCCTACGAGCAGTACTTC. Its protein product is CASTEQGASYEQYF.